Each of the 18 T cell receptor beta chains below was sequenced from the same sample in a study of T cell repertoires in cytomegalovirus infection. Their antigen targets remain unknown. TCRdb reanalysed the reads using MiXCR and keeps one entry per CDR3 protein. This sample has 40,000 to 60,000 distinct CDR3 sequences, with about 21% found just once. The starting material was CD8+ T cells from cultured PBMCs, obtained from culture after CMV antigen stimulation. All receptors derive from a human donor in good health (CMV status not recorded). Some clones in this sample may be carry-over from other donors' samples.

DNA of the CDR3: TGTGCCAGCAGGAAACTTGTGTATGGCTACACCTTC. Translating gives CASRKLVYGYTF. The chain combines TRBV28 with TRBJ1-2, with D hard to call. Trimming took off 6 bases at V and 5 bases at J, with 10 bases between the two ends. Germline loops: CDR1 MDHEN, CDR2 SYDVKM. The CDR3 has 12 residues.

This clonotype turned up a few times. The V and J genes are TRBV11-2 and TRBJ2-1, with 9 positions matching TRBD2. In germline, CDR1 is SGHAT, CDR2 FQNNGV. J was trimmed by 0 bases and V by 3 bases; bases with no gene match: 6. CDR3 length: 17 residues. CDR3 region: CASSFLRREGSYNEQFF. Written as DNA, the CDR3 is TGTGCCAGCAGCTTTCTCAGGCGGGAGGGCTCCTACAATGAGCAGTTCTTC.

The chain uses TRBV14 and TRBJ1-2; D is perhaps TRBD1 (5 bases). CDR3 length: 17 residues. Trimming cost V 1 base and J 2 bases, with 17 bases left between them. CDR1 SGHDN and CDR2 FVKESK come from the germline V gene. The CDR3 nucleotides are TGTGCCAGCAGCCAAGGGGGCCTATTCGGGCGAAACTATGGCTACACCTTC. Protein product: CASSQGGLFGRNYGYTF.

The gene calls are TRBV7-2 and TRBJ1-5; D is undetermined. The CDR3 contains 15 residues. V was cut by 0 bases and J by 0 bases, with 6 bases left in between. Germline assignment: CDR1 SGHTA and CDR2 FQGNSA. CDR3 sequence reads: CASSLAIDSNQPQHF. The CDR3 DNA reads TGTGCCAGCAGCTTAGCGATAGATAGCAATCAGCCCCAGCATTTT.

The CDR3 DNA sequence: TGTGCTAGTGGCCCGACAGGCCAAGGGGGCGGGGAGCTGTTTTTT. Translated, it gives CASGPTGQGGGELFF. The J gene is TRBJ2-2, the V gene TRBV12-5; a weak D match, TRBD1 (6 bases). The CDR3 sequence is 15 residues long. Trimming shortened V by 6 bases and J by 7 bases, and 18 bases separated the two germline ends. Germline CDR1 reads LGHNT; CDR2 reads FRNRAP. The full variable domain, completed using reference TRBV12-5 and TRBJ2-2, is DARVTQTPRHKVTEMGQEVTMRCQPILGHNTVFWYRQTMMQGLELLAYFRNRAPLDDSGMPKDRFSAEMPDATLATLKIQPSEPRDSAVYFCASGPTGQGGGELFFGEGSRLTVL.

The rearrangement uses TRBV28 and TRBJ1-1; TRBD1 is a possible D gene (5 bases). The germline V gene encodes CDR1 MDHEN and CDR2 SYDVKM. Trimming removed 4 bases from V and 11 bases from J, with 20 bases in between. This CDR3 has 14 amino acids. Written as DNA, the CDR3 is TGTGCCAGCAGTTACCGAATGGGGGAAGGGGCGGCTTTCTTT. Translated: CASSYRMGEGAAFF.

The rearrangement uses TRBV4-2 and TRBJ1-5; D remains unclear. CDR3 length: 14 residues. V shed 0 bases and J shed 5 bases, with 8 bases lying between them. Looked up from germline, CDR1 is LGHNA and CDR2 is YNFKEQ. The CDR3 region has the DNA TGTGCCAGCAGCCAAGATGTAGAATATCAGCCCCAGCATTTT. This codes for CASSQDVEYQPQHF.

This clonotype was detected a few times. V is TRBV10-3 and J is TRBJ2-3; D remains unclear. Trimming stripped 3 bases from V and 6 bases from J, with 10 bases between. Germline V gene data show CDR1 as ENHRY and CDR2 as SYGVKD. The CDR3 totals 13 residues. Here the CDR3 DNA reads TGTGCCATCAGTGACCCCCTTGGTGATACGCAGTATTTT. It translates to CAISDPLGDTQYF.

This clonotype was counted ten times or more. The chain couples TRBV4-2 to TRBJ1-1; D is undetermined. This CDR3 has 14 residues. Germline values: CDR1 LGHNA, CDR2 YNFKEQ. V lost 8 bases to trimming and J lost 3 bases, with 16 bases between them. The CDR3 DNA reads TGTGCCAGCCATCTTGGGTCGGGCCACACTGAAGCTTTCTTT. This codes for CASHLGSGHTEAFF.

This clonotype has more than one count but fewer than ten. The chain links TRBV7-2 to TRBJ2-5, with D unclear. This CDR3 is built from 17 residues. The germline CDR1 and CDR2 sequences are SGHTA and FQGNSA. V lost 5 bases and J lost 5, with 24 bases in between. CDR3 amino acids: CASSPMLRLRVGETQYF. DNA of the CDR3: TGTGCCAGCAGCCCAATGCTCCGACTGCGAGTAGGGGAGACCCAGTACTTC.

The V gene is TRBV20-1, the J gene TRBJ1-2; D is unclear. This CDR3 has 14 residues. The germline V gene has CDR1 DFQATT and CDR2 SNEGSKA (reference sequence). V lost 0 bases, J lost 4 bases, and 12 bases lay in between. This CDR3 is CSARDPKGSYGYTF. CDR3 DNA sequence: TGCAGTGCTAGAGATCCCAAAGGGAGCTATGGCTACACCTTC.

The chain carries TRBV7-6 and TRBJ1-1; D perhaps matches TRBD1 (5 bases). Germline CDR1 reads SGHVS; CDR2 reads FNYEAQ. This CDR3 spans 14 amino acids. The V gene lost 5 bases and the J gene lost 2 bases, with 12 bases spanning the gap. The CDR3 DNA is TGTGCCAGCAGCCTGTACGACAGAAACACTGAAGCTTTCTTT. Its protein is CASSLYDRNTEAFF.

The CDR3 sequence: CAIRRETSTDTQYF. The CDR3 DNA reads as TGTGCCATCAGAAGAGAAACTAGCACAGATACGCAGTATTTT. The chain links TRBV10-3 to TRBJ2-3; D is unclear. Germline V lookup: CDR1 ENHRY, CDR2 SYGVKD. The V gene lost 6 bases and the J gene lost 0 bases, with 10 bases spanning the gap. The CDR3 runs to 14 residues.

In this sample, this clonotype turned up many times. CDR3 loop: CASSHDPGEQYF. The CDR3 region has the DNA TGTGCCAGCAGCCATGACCCCGGCGAGCAGTACTTC. The chain combines TRBV12-3 or TRBV12-4 with TRBJ2-7; the D is unclear. The CDR3 is 12 residues long. V lost 6 bases and J lost 6, with 12 bases in between.

Ten or more counts support this clonotype. The chain employs TRBV12-3 or TRBV12-4 and TRBJ2-7; TRBD1 is a possible D gene (5 bases). The CDR3 covers 13 residues. Deletions cut 5 bases from V and 4 bases from J, with 12 bases between. The CDR3 loop reads CASSPWTSYEQYF. The CDR3 DNA is TGTGCCAGCAGTCCTTGGACAAGTTACGAGCAGTACTTC.

The chain links TRBV19 to TRBJ2-3; 7 bases are a match to TRBD2. The V segment lost 4 bases and the J segment 5 bases; nucleotides outside the gene matches: 15. Germline CDR1 is LNHDA and CDR2 is SQIVND (reference sequence). This CDR3 spans 17 amino acids. The CDR3 region is CASSTLNRGVDGDTQYF. The CDR3 nucleotides are TGTGCCAGTAGTACCCTCAACCGGGGGGTCGACGGAGATACGCAGTATTTT.

A few counts support this clonotype. V and J are TRBV7-6 and TRBJ1-2; D may be TRBD1 (5 bases). The V gene lost 3 bases and the J gene lost 3 bases, with 11 bases spanning the gap. Per germline, CDR1 SGHVS and CDR2 FNYEAQ. The CDR3 has 14 amino acids. CDR3 sequence (DNA): TGTGCCAGCAGCTTGGGTGGGACCGACTATGGCTACACCTTC. Protein sequence: CASSLGGTDYGYTF.

The chain employs TRBV12-3 or TRBV12-4 and TRBJ2-1, with D perhaps matching TRBD2 (5 bases). Trimming took off 6 bases at V and 4 bases at J, with 13 bases between the two ends. The CDR3 is made up of 14 amino acids. DNA of the CDR3: TGTGCCAGCAGCAACGGTGGGAGTTACAATGAGCAGTTCTTC. Protein: CASSNGGSYNEQFF.